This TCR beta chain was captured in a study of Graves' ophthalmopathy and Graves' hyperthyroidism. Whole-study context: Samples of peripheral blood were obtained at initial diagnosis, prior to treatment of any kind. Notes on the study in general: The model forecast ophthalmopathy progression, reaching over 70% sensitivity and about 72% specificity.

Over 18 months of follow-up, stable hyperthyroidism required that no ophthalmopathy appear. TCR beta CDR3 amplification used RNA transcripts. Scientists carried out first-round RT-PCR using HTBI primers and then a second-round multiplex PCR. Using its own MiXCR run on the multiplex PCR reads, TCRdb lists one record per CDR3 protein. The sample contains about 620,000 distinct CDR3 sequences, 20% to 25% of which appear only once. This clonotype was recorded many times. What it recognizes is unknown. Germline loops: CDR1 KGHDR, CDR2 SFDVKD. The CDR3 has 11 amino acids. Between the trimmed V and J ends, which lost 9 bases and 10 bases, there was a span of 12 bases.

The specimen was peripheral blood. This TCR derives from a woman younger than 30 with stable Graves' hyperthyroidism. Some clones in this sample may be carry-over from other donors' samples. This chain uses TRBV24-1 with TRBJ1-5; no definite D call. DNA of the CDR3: TGTGCCACCCGGCTCGAAATTCCCCAGCATTTT. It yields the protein CATRLEIPQHF.